Listed below are T cell receptor beta chains from one sample, sequenced in a study of OX40 agonist ivuxolimab in advanced cancers. Profiled with immunoSEQ multiplex PCR; TCRdb holds only in-frame clones, not every one. Among 75,000 to 100,000 clones, about nine tenths were seen once, and the ten largest hold approximately 0.3%. Sample: CD4+ or CD8+ T cells sorted from blood, taken in a trial of the OX40 agonist ivuxolimab. The receptor set was obtained from an adult with an advanced solid tumor such as melanoma, head and neck, liver or kidney cancer. CDR3s include the opening cysteine and the closing phenylalanine or tryptophan. Fields, in order: V gene, J gene, D gene, clone size, CDR3 DNA, CDR3 protein. D genes are given only for firm matches. Part of the rows lack a size; the others show once, few, many or a class for expanded clones.

TRBV7-2	TRBJ1-6	NA	once	TGTGCCAGCACCAGATTCGCGGGGTCGCGTGATTCACCCCTCCACTTT	CASTRFAGSRDSPLHF
TRBV28	TRBJ1-2	NA	NA	TGTGCCAGCAGTACCCTCCCACGGGGGGGAACTGGCTACACCTTC	CASSTLPRGGTGYTF
TRBV2	TRBJ1-5	NA	NA	TGTGCCAGCAGAATGGATCGGACAACATCTCAGCCCCAGCATTTT	CASRMDRTTSQPQHF
TRBV5-1	TRBJ2-3	NA	NA	TGCGCCAGCAGCTTACAGACTCCTAGCACAGATACGCAGTATTTT	CASSLQTPSTDTQYF
TRBV28	TRBJ2-1	NA	NA	TGTGCCAGCAGACGCGGGACCCCCCCCAATGAGCAGTTCTTC	CASRRGTPPNEQFF
TRBV13	TRBJ2-1	NA	NA	TGTGCCAGCAGTTTTAGCGGCAATGAGCAGTTCTTC	CASSFSGNEQFF
TRBV11-3	TRBJ2-7	TRBD1	NA	TGTGCCAGCAGCCGACCAAGAATTTCACAGGGGGGCTACGAGCAGTACTTC	CASSRPRISQGGYEQYF
TRBV11-2	TRBJ1-2	TRBD1	NA	TGTGCCAGCAGCTCATACAGGGGGCCTAACTATGGCTACACCTTC	CASSSYRGPNYGYTF
TRBV2	TRBJ1-5	NA	once	TGTGCCAGCAGAGGGGGTTCGGGCAATCAGCCCCAGCATTTT	CASRGGSGNQPQHF
TRBV6-6	TRBJ1-2	NA	NA	TGTGCCAGCAGTTACGAGAGGGGGGGTTATGGCTACACCTTC	CASSYERGGYGYTF
TRBV6-6	TRBJ2-7	NA	NA	TGTGCCAGCTACCCCGGGATCGGCGAGCAGTACTTC	CASYPGIGEQYF